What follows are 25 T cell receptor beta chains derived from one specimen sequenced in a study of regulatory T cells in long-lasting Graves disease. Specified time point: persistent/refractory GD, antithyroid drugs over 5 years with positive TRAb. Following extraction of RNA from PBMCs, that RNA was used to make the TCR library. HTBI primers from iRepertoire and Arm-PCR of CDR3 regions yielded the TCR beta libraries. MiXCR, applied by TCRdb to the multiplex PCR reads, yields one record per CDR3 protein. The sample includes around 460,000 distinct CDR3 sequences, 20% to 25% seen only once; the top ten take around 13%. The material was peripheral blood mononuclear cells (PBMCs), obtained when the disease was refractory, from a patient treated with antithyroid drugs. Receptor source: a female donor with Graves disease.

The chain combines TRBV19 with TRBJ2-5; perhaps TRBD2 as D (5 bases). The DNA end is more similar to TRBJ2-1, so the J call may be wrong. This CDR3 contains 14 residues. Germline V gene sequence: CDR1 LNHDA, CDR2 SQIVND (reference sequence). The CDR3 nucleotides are TGTGCCAGTAGTCCGGAGAGGGCGAGGACGGGGCAGTTCTTC. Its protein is CASSPERARTGQFF.

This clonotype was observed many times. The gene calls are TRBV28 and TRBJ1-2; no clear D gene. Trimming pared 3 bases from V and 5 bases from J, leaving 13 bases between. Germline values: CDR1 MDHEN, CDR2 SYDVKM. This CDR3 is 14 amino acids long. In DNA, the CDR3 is TGTGCCAGCAGTTTGACCGAGGGAGGGTATGGCTACACCTTC. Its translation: CASSLTEGGYGYTF.

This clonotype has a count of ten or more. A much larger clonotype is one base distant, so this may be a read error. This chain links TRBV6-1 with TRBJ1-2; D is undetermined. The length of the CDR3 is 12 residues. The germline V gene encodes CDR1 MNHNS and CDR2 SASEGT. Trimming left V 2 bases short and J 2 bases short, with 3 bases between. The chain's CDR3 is CASSEMNYGYTF. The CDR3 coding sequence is TGTGCCAGCAGTGAAATGAACTATGGCTACACCTTC.

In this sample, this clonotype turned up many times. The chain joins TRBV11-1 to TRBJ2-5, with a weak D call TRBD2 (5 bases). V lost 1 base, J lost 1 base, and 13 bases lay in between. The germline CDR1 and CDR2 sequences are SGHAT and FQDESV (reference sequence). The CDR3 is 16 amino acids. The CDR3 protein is CASSLGTAVSQETQYF. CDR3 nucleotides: TGTGCCAGCAGCTTAGGAACAGCGGTGAGCCAAGAGACCCAGTACTTC. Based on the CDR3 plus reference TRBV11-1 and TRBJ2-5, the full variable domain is EAEVAQSPRYKITEKSQAVAFWCDPISGHATLYWYRQILGQGPELLVQFQDESVVDDSQLPKDRFSAERLKGVDSTLKIQPAELGDSAMYLCASSLGTAVSQETQYFGPGTRLLVL.

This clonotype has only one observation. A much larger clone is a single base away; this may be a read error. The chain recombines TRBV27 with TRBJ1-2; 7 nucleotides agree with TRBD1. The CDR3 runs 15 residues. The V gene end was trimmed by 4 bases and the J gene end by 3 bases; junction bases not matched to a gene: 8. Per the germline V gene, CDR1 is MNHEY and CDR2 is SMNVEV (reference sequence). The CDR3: CASSSPLDRYYGYTF. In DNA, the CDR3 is TGTGCCAGCAGTTCCCCCCTGGACAGGTACTATGGCTACACCTTC.

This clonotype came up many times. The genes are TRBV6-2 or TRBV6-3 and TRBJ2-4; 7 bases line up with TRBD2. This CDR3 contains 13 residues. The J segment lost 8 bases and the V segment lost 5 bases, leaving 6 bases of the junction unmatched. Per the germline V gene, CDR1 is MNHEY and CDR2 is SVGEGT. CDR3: CASSTSERDIQYF. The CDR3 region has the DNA TGTGCCAGCAGTACTAGCGAACGGGACATTCAGTACTTC.

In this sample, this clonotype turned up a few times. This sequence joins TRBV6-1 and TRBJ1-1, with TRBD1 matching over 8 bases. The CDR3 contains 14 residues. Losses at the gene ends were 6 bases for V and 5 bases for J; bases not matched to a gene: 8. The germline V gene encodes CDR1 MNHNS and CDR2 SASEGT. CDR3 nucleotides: TGTGCCAGCAGCGGACAGGGTGAGGGTACTGAAGCTTTCTTT. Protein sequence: CASSGQGEGTEAFF.

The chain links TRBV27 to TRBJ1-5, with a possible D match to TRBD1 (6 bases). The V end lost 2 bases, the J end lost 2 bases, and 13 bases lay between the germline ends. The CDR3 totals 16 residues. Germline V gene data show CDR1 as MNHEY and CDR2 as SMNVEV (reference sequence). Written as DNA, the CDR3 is TGTGCCAGCAGTTTAGAATCGGGGGCTGGCAATCAGCCCCAGCATTTT. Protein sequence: CASSLESGAGNQPQHF.

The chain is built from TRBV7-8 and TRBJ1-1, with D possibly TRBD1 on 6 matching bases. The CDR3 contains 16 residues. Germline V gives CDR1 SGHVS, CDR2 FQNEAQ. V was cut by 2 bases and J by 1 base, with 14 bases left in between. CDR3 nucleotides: TGTGCCAGCAGCTTATATCGGGGGGCGCGGAACACTGAAGCTTTCTTT. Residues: CASSLYRGARNTEAFF. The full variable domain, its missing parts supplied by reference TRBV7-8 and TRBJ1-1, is GAGVSQSPRYKVAKRGQDVALRCDPISGHVSLFWYQQALGQGPEFLTYFQNEAQLDKSGLPSDRFFAERPEGSVSTLKIQRTQQEDSAVYLCASSLYRGARNTEAFFGQGTRLTVV.

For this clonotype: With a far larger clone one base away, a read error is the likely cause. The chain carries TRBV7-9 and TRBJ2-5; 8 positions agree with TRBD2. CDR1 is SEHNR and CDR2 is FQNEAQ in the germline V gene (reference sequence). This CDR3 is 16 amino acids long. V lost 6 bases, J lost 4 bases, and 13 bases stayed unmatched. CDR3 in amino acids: CASRLRTRGVVETQYF. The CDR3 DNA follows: TGTGCCAGCAGGCTTAGGACGCGGGGGGTCGTAGAGACCCAGTACTTC.

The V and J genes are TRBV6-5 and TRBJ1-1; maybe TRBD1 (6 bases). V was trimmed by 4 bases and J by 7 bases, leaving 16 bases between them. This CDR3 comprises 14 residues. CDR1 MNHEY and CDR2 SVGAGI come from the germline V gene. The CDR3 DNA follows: TGTGCCAGCAGTTTGGCAGGGGTATCCGGTGAAGCTTTCTTT. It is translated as CASSLAGVSGEAFF.

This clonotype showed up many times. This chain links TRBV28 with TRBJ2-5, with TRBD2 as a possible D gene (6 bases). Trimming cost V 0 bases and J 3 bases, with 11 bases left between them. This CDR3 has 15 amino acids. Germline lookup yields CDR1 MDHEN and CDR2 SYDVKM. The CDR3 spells CASSLWAGGEETQYF. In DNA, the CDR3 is TGTGCCAGCAGTTTATGGGCTGGAGGGGAAGAGACCCAGTACTTC.

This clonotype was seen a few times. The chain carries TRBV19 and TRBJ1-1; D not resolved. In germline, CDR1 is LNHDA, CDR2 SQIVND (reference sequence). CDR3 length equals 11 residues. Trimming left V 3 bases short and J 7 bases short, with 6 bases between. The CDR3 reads CASSMGYEAFF. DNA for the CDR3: TGTGCCAGTAGTATGGGATATGAAGCTTTCTTT. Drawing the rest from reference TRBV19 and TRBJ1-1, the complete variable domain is DGGITQSPKYLFRKEGQNVTLSCEQNLNHDAMYWYRQDPGQGLRLIYYSQIVNDFQKGDIAEGYSVSREKKESFPLTVTSAQKNPTAFYLCASSMGYEAFFGQGTRLTVV.

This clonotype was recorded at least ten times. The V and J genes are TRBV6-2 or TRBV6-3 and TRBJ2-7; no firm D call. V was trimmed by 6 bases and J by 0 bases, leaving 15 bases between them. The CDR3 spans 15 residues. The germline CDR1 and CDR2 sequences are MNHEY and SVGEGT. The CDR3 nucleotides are TGTGCCAGCAGGCCGTCCGGGCGGAGCTCCTACGAGCAGTACTTC. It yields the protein CASRPSGRSSYEQYF.

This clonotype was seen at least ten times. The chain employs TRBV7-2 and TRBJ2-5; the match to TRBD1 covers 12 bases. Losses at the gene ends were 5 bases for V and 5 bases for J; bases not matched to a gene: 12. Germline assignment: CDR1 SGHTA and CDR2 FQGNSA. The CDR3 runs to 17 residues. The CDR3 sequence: CASSKSFRDRGRETQYF. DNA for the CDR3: TGTGCCAGCAGCAAGAGCTTCCGGGACAGGGGGCGGGAGACCCAGTACTTC. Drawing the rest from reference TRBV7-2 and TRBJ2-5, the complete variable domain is GAGVSQSPSNKVTEKGKDVELRCDPISGHTALYWYRQSLGQGLEFLIYFQGNSAPDKSGLPSDRFSAERTGGSVSTLTIQRTQQEDSAVYLCASSKSFRDRGRETQYFGPGTRLLVL.

The CDR3 region is CASSVEAGEGSDTQYF. In nucleotides, the CDR3 is TGTGCCAGCAGTGTAGAAGCGGGAGAGGGCTCAGATACGCAGTATTTT. The chain joins TRBV6-4 to TRBJ2-3; 8 bases agree with TRBD2. V was pared by 4 bases and J by 4 bases, with 10 bases of the junction left unmatched. This CDR3 is built from 16 residues. Germline loops: CDR1 MRHNA, CDR2 SNTAGT.

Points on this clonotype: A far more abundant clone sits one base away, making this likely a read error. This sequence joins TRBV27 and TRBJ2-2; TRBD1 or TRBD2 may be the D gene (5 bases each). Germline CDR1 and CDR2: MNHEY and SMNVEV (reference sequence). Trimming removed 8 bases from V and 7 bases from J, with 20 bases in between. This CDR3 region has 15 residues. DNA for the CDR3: TGTGCCAGCGGTGAATTAGTACGAGGGGTCGGGGAGCTGTTTTTT. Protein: CASGELVRGVGELFF.

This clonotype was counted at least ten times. The CDR3 coding sequence is TGTGCCAGTAGTGCACAGCGGGCACCCCTCCACTTT. This sequence encodes CASSAQRAPLHF. The chain links TRBV19 to TRBJ1-6; D is unresolved. V was cut by 5 bases and J by 11 bases, with 10 bases left in between. This CDR3 is built from 12 residues. Germline CDR1 and CDR2: LNHDA and SQIVND (reference sequence). The variable domain in full, with the rest retrieved from reference TRBV19 and TRBJ1-6, is DGGITQSPKYLFRKEGQNVTLSCEQNLNHDAMYWYRQDPGQGLRLIYYSQIVNDFQKGDIAEGYSVSREKKESFPLTVTSAQKNPTAFYLCASSAQRAPLHFGNGTRLTVT.

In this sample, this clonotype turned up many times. CDR3 nucleotide sequence: TGTGCCAGCACAAAACCGGGACTCAATCAGCCCCAGCATTTT. Translating it yields CASTKPGLNQPQHF. The chain links TRBV28 to TRBJ1-5, with D perhaps matching TRBD1 (5 bases). The germline CDR1 and CDR2 sequences are MDHEN and SYDVKM. The CDR3 has 14 residues. The germline V and J ends were trimmed by 7 bases and 3 bases, with 13 bases remaining between them.

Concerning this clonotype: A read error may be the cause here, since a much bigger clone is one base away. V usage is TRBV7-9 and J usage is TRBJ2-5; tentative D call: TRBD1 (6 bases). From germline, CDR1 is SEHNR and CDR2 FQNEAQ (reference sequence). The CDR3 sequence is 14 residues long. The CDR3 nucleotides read TGCGCCAGCAGCCACAGGGTTTACGTAGAGACCCAGTACTTC. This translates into CASSHRVYVETQYF.

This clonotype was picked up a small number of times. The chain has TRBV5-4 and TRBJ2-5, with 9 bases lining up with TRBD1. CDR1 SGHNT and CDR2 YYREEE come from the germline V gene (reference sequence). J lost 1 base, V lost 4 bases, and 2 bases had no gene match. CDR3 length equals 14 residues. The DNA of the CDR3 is TGTGCCAGCAGCGAGGGACAGGGCCAAGAGACCCAGTACTTC. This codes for CASSEGQGQETQYF.

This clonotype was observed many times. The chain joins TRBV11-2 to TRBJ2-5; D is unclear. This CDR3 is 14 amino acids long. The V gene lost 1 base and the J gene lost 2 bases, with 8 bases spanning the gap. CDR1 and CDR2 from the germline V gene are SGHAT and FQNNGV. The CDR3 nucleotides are TGTGCCAGCAGCTTAGTCGCGACTCAAGAGACCCAGTACTTC. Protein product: CASSLVATQETQYF.

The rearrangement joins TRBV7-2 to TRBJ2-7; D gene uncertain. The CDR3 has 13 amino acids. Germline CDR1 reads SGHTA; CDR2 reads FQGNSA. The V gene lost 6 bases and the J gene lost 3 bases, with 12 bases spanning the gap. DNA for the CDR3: TGTGCCAGCAGAGGGAACCAACGCTACGAGCAGTACTTC. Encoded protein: CASRGNQRYEQYF.

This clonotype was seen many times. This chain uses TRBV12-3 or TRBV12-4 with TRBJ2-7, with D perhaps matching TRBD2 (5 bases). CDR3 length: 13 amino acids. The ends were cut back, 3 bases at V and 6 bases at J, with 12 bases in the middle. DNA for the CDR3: TGTGCCAGCAGTTTGGGCAGGACTTCCGAGCAGTACTTC. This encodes CASSLGRTSEQYF.

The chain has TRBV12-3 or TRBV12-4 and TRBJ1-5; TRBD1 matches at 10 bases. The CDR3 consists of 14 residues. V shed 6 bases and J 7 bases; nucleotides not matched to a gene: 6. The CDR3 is CASSGTGVGQPQHF. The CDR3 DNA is TGTGCCAGCAGCGGGACAGGGGTAGGACAGCCCCAGCATTTT.